The clone carrying this TCR beta chain was counted a few times. These data belong to a study of blood T cells in healthy people across ages. There are 17 residues in the CDR3. Trimming took 0 bases from V and 5 from J, leaving 20 bases between them. The V gene's germline CDR1 is LGHDT and CDR2 YNNKEL (reference sequence). A J-beta primer mix and a sample-barcoded 5' primer were used in a second PCR of roughly 6 to 12 cycles. TCRdb called the 5' RACE reads again in MiXCR, with one record for every CDR3 protein. The sample contains 600,000 to 850,000 distinct CDR3 sequences, roughly 25% of which appear only once. This sample also belongs to another study, concerning T cells of mothers and their children.

The sequence was collected from a boy aged 10-17 years in good health. Sample: blood. The rearrangement joins TRBV3-1 to TRBJ2-7, with TRBD2 as a possible D gene (6 bases). The CDR3 DNA follows: TGTGCCAGCAGCCAAGATTTGACGGTCGGGGGAGGCGACGAGCAGTACTTC. Protein product: CASSQDLTVGGGDEQYF.